This T cell receptor (beta chain) came from a study of control samples from healthy donors and cancer patients (dated by TCRdb to 2020 to 2021). Libraries were made using the immunoSEQ multiplex PCR assay. The source is immuneACCESS, and TCRdb retained only in-frame sequences with V and J called. Part of the clones is not carried over; for the studies checked, unresolved V genes explain less than half of this, and the remainder is unexplained. The sample contains roughly 80,000 clones, about 87% of them found a single time. The ten largest clones take up 1.5% to 2% of the sample. Here V drops 0 bases and J drops 10 bases, and the junction holds 11 bases not matched to any gene. The cysteine opens and the phenylalanine closes a CDR3 of 15 amino acids. Just CDR3 DNA is preserved here, 45 bases in frame from base 1. CDR1 and CDR2 are drawn from the germline V gene: SQVTM, ANQGSEA. In regard to this clone: The clone's antigen remains unknown. Base qualities are not at hand, and no much larger clone is one base apart.

The V gene is TRBV29-1 and the J gene is TRBJ1-1, and TRBD1 matches 10 of the central bases. Specimen: PBMCs. This receptor was taken from a woman aged 55-69 years with head and neck cancer. The CDR3 has the sequence CSVEDLRQGAGAAFF. The DNA reads as follows: TGCAGCGTTGAAGATCTGAGACAGGGGGCTGGTGCAGCTTTCTTT.